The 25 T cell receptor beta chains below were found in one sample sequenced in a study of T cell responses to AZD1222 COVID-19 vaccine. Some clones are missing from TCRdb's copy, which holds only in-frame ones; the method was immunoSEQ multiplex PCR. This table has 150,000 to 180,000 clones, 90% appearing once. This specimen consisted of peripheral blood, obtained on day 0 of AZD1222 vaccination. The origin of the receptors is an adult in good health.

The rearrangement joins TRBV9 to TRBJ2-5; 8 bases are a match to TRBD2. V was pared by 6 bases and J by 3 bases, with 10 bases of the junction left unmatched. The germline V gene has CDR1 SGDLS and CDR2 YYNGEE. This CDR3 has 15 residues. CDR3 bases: TGTGCCAGCACCCTCTCCGGGAGGGCGGAAGAGACCCAGTACTTC. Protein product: CASTLSGRAEETQYF.

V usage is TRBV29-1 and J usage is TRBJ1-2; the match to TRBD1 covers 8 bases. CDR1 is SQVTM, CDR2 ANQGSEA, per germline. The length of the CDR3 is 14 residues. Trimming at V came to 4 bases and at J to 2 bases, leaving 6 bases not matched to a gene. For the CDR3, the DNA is TGCAGCGTTGGGGGGACAGGAAGAAACTATGGCTACACCTTC. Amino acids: CSVGGTGRNYGYTF.

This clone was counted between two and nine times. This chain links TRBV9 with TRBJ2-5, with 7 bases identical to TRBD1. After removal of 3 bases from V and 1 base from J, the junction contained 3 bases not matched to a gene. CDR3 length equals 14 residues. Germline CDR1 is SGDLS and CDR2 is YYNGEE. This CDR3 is CASSATGSQETQYF. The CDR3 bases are TGTGCCAGCAGCGCGACAGGGAGCCAAGAGACCCAGTACTTC.

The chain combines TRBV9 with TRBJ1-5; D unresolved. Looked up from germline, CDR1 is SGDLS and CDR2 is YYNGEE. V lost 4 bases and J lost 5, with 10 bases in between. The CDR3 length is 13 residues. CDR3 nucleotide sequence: TGTGCCAGCAGCCGCGACATGGATCAGCCCCAGCATTTT. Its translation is CASSRDMDQPQHF.

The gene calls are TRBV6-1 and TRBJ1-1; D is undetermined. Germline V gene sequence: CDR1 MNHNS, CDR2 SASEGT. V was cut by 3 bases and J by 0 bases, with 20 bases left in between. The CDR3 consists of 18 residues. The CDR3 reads CASSERSMRATLNTEAFF. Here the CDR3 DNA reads TGTGCCAGCAGTGAGAGGTCGATGCGGGCAACGTTGAACACTGAAGCTTTCTTT.

The CDR3 loop reads CSVAGLSTGEQYF. The CDR3 nucleotides read TGCAGCGTTGCCGGACTATCTACGGGTGAGCAGTACTTC. The J gene is TRBJ2-7, the V gene TRBV29-1, with a tentative D call TRBD2 (6 bases). V gave up 4 bases and J gave up 7 bases, with 17 bases separating them. The CDR3 runs 13 residues. The V gene's germline CDR1 is SQVTM and CDR2 ANQGSEA.

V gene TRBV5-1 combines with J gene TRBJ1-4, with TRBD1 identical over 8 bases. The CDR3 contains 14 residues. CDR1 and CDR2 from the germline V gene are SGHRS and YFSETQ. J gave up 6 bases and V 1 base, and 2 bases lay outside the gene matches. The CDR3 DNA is TGCGCCAGCAGCTTGCAGACAGGGGATGAAAAACTGTTTTTT. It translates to CASSLQTGDEKLFF.

This CDR3 reads CASSLFGEGWGDGYTF. The CDR3 bases are TGTGCCAGCAGCTTATTCGGGGAGGGTTGGGGAGATGGCTACACCTTC. This chain connects TRBV7-2 to TRBJ1-2, with no clear D. Trimming cost V 2 bases and J 6 bases, with 19 bases left between them. The CDR3 is made up of 16 amino acids. CDR1 is SGHTA and CDR2 is FQGNSA in the germline V gene.

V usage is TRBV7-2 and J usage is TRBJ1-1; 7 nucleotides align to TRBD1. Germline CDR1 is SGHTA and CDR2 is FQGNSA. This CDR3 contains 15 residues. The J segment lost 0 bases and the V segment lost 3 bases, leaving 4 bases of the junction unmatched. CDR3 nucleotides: TGTGCCAGCAGCTTGGGACAGAACATGAACACTGAAGCTTTCTTT. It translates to CASSLGQNMNTEAFF.

DNA of the CDR3: TGCGCCAGCAGCTGGAGACGTCTAGCGGGGGGGCGAGACAATGAGCAGTTCTTC. It is translated as CASSWRRLAGGRDNEQFF. V usage is TRBV5-1 and J usage is TRBJ2-1; TRBD2 agrees at 12 bases. This CDR3 has 18 amino acids. The V gene's germline CDR1 is SGHRS and CDR2 YFSETQ. V lost 3 bases, J lost 5 bases, and 12 bases stayed unmatched.

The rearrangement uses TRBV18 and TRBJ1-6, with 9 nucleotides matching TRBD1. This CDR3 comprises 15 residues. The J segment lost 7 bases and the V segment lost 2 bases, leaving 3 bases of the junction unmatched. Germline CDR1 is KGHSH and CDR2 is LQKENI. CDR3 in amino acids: CASSPRQGENSPLHF. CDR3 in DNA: TGTGCCAGCTCACCAAGACAGGGGGAGAATTCACCCCTCCACTTT. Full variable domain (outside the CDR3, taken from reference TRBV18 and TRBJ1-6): NAGVMQNPRHLVRRRGQEARLRCSPMKGHSHVYWYRQLPEEGLKFMVYLQKENIIDESGMPKERFSAEFPKEGPSILRIQQVVRGDSAAYFCASSPRQGENSPLHFGNGTRLTVT.

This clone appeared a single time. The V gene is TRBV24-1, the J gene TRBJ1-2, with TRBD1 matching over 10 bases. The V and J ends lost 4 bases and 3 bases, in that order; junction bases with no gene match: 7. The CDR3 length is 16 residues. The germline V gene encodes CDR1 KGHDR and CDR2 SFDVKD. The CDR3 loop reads CATSDPRTGGDYGYTF. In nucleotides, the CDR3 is TGTGCCACCAGTGACCCTAGGACAGGGGGGGACTATGGCTACACCTTC.

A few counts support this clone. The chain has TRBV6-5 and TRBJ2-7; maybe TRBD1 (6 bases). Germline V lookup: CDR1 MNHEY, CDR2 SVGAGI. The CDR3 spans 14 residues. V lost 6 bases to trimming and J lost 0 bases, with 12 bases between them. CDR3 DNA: TGTGCCAGCAGCTTAGGGGGAAGCTCCTACGAGCAGTACTTC. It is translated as CASSLGGSSYEQYF.

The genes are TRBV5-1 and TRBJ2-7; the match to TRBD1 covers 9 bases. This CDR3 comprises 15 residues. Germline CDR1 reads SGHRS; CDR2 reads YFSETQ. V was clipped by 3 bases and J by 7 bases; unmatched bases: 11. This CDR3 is CASSSGTGPREEQYF. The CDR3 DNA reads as TGCGCCAGCAGCTCCGGGACAGGGCCTCGGGAGGAGCAGTACTTC. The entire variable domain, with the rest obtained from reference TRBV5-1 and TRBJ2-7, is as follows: KAGVTQTPRYLIKTRGQQVTLSCSPISGHRSVSWYQQTPGQGLQFLFEYFSETQRNKGNFPGRFSGRQFSNSRSEMNVSTLELGDSALYLCASSSGTGPREEQYFGPGTRLTVT.

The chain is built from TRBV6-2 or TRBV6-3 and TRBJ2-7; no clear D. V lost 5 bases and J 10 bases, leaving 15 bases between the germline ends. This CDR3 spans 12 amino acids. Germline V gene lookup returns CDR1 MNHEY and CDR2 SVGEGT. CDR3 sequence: CASSPFQLPQYF. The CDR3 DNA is TGTGCCAGCAGTCCCTTCCAACTCCCCCAGTACTTC.

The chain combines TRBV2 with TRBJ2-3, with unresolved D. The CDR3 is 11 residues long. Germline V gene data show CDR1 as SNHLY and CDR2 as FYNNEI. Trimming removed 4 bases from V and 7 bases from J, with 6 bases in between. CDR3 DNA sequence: TGTGCCAGCAGTGCGCCGAATACGCAGTATTTT. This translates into CASSAPNTQYF.

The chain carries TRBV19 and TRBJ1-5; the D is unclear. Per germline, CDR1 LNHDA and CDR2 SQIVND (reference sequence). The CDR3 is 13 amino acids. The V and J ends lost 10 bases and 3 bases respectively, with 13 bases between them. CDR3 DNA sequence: TGTGCCATCACTGGAGGGTACAATCAGCCCCAGCATTTT. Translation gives CAITGGYNQPQHF. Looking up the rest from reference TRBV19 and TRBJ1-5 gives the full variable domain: DGGITQSPKYLFRKEGQNVTLSCEQNLNHDAMYWYRQDPGQGLRLIYYSQIVNDFQKGDIAEGYSVSREKKESFPLTVTSAQKNPTAFYLCAITGGYNQPQHFGDGTRLSIL.

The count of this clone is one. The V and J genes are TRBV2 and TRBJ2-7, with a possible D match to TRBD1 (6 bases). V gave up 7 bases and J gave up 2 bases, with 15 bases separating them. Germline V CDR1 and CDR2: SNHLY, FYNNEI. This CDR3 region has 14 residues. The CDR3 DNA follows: TGTGCCAGCACCCGGGACACGGGGACCTACGAGCAGTACTTC. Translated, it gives CASTRDTGTYEQYF.

The CDR3 spells CAPNPRPVSNDTDTQYF. Written as DNA, the CDR3 is TGTGCCCCGAATCCACGACCGGTTTCTAACGACACAGATACGCAGTATTTT. The chain couples TRBV24-1 to TRBJ2-3, with D uncertain. In germline, CDR1 is KGHDR, CDR2 SFDVKD. This CDR3 is 17 amino acids long. Trimming removed 12 bases at V and 2 bases at J, with 26 bases between.

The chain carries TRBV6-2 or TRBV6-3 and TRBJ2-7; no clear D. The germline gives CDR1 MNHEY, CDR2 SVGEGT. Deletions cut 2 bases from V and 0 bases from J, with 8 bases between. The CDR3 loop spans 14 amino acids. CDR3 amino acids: CASSYRVLSYEQYF. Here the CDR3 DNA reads TGTGCCAGCAGTTACCGGGTCCTCTCCTACGAGCAGTACTTC.

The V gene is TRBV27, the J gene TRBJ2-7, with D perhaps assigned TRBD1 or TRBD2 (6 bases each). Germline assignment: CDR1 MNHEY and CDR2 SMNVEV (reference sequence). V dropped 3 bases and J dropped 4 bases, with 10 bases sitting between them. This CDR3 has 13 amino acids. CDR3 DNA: TGTGCCAGCAGTTTGACGGGGGCGTACGAGCAGTACTTC. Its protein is CASSLTGAYEQYF.

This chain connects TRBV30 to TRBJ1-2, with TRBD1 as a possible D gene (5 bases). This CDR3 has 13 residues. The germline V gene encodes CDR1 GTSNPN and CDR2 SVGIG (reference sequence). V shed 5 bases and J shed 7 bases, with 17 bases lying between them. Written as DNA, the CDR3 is TGTGCCTGGCGGGACGGGATCCGGCTTGGCTACACCTTC. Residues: CAWRDGIRLGYTF.

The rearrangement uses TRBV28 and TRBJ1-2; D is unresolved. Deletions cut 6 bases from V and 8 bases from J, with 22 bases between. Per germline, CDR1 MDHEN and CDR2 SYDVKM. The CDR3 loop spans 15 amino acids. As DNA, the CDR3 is TGTGCCAGCAGCCTGACACCGGACGCCCCGGGGGGCTACACCTTC. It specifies CASSLTPDAPGGYTF.

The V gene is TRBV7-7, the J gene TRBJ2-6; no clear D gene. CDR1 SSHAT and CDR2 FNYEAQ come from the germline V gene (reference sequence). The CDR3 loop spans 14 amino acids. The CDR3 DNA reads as TGTGCTACCGGAGAAACGTCTGGGGCCAACGTCCTGACTTTC. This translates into CATGETSGANVLTF.

Written as DNA, the CDR3 is TGTGCCAGCAGCAAAAAAGGACAGGGTCATTTTGGGGGAGAAGAGACCCAGTACTTC. Amino acid sequence: CASSKKGQGHFGGEETQYF. The V and J genes are TRBV5-6 and TRBJ2-5; TRBD1 matches 8 bases. The CDR3 length is 19 residues. J was trimmed by 3 bases and V by 4 bases; bases with no gene match: 20. Germline-derived CDR1 and CDR2 are SGHDT and YYEEEE.